These T cell receptor beta chains were read from a single sample in a study of blood T cell repertoires in COVID-19. Clones were sequenced by immunoSEQ multiplex PCR, and TCRdb holds only the in-frame ones, with some missing. The profile shows fewer than 400,000 clones, roughly 87% of them singletons. The sequenced material came from PBMCs or T cells enriched from blood (not recorded which). The receptors shown here come from a woman aged 18-29 years who had recovered from COVID-19. The CDR3 runs from the conserved cysteine through the conserved F or W. The D gene is left open where the match is weak. Not every row has a clone size; where given, it reads once, few, many or a size class.

D gene,V gene,clone size,J gene,CDR3 protein,CDR3 DNA
TRBD2,TRBV5-1,-,TRBJ2-2,CASSLIAGTNTGELFF,TGCGCCAGCAGCCTCATAGCGGGAACGAACACCGGGGAGCTGTTTTTT
-,TRBV7-8,-,TRBJ1-5,CASSLYSRVSNQPQHF,TGTGCCAGCAGCTTGTATTCCCGGGTTAGCAATCAGCCCCAGCATTTT
TRBD2,TRBV4-3,-,TRBJ2-1,CASSQVVASGGWNNEQFF,TGCGCCAGCAGCCAAGTGGTGGCTAGCGGGGGGTGGAACAATGAGCAGTTCTTC
TRBD1,TRBV11-2,-,TRBJ1-2,CASSLDRGTGYGYTF,TGTGCCAGCAGCTTAGATCGAGGGACAGGCTATGGCTACACCTTC
-,TRBV7-8,-,TRBJ1-1,CASSLSGVNREAFF,TGTGCCAGCAGCTTATCCGGGGTTAACAGAGAAGCTTTCTTT
-,TRBV28,-,TRBJ1-2,CASSPRGNYGYTF,TGTGCCAGCAGCCCCAGAGGAAACTATGGCTACACCTTC
-,TRBV25-1,few,TRBJ2-7,CASSDFDVEGFEQYF,TGTGCCAGCAGTGATTTCGACGTTGAGGGTTTCGAGCAGTACTTC
-,TRBV5-1,once,TRBJ1-2,CASSFEGNNYGYTF,TGCGCCAGCAGCTTCGAGGGAAACAACTATGGCTACACCTTC
-,TRBV4-1,-,TRBJ2-5,CASSQAASGYQETQYF,TGCGCCAGCAGCCAAGCCGCCTCAGGTTATCAAGAGACCCAGTACTTC
TRBD1,TRBV7-9,-,TRBJ1-2,CASSSTGDYGYTF,TGTGCCAGCAGCTCCACAGGGGACTATGGCTACACCTTC
-,TRBV4-3,-,TRBJ1-5,CASSQWTDNQPQHF,TGCGCCAGCAGCCAATGGACAGACAATCAGCCCCAGCATTTT
TRBD2,TRBV6-5,-,TRBJ2-7,CASRRVAGGAEQYF,TGTGCCAGCAGGCGGGTAGCGGGAGGGGCCGAGCAGTACTTC
-,TRBV19,-,TRBJ2-7,CASSPSAYEQYF,TGTGCCAGTAGTCCCAGCGCCTACGAGCAGTACTTC
-,TRBV7-8,-,TRBJ1-4,CASSLVSGYNEKLFF,TGTGCCAGCAGCTTAGTTTCAGGGTACAATGAAAAACTGTTTTTT
-,TRBV11-2,-,TRBJ1-3,CASSLLVQGVGNTIYF,TGTGCCAGCAGCTTATTGGTACAGGGCGTTGGAAACACCATATATTTT